This passage covers 22 T cell receptor beta chains from one sample sequenced in a study of T cells in Graves' hyperthyroidism and ophthalmopathy. The investigators amplified TCR beta CDR3 regions from RNA transcripts. The HTBI primer set was used in a first-round RT-PCR of the TCR CDR3. TCRdb analysed the multiplex PCR reads with MiXCR anew, one entry per CDR3 protein. In the table there are about 480,000 distinct CDR3 sequences, approximately 15% of which are singletons. Input material: blood. These receptors all stem from a woman aged 18-29 years with Graves' hyperthyroidism.

This clonotype has at least ten counts. The chain's CDR3 is CASRQGGQGGSPLHF. CDR3 DNA sequence: TGTGCCAGCAGGCAAGGGGGGCAGGGCGGTTCACCCCTCCACTTT. The chain links TRBV12-3 or TRBV12-4 to TRBJ1-6, with D perhaps matching TRBD1 (6 bases). The CDR3 is 15 amino acids. Trimming shortened V by 6 bases and J by 9 bases, and 18 bases separated the two germline ends.

Ten or more counts support this clonotype. CDR3 residues: CASSEPQPDTQYF. The CDR3 DNA follows: TGCGCCAGCAGCGAGCCACAGCCAGATACGCAGTATTTT. The chain combines TRBV10-2 with TRBJ2-3; D gene unclear. CDR3 length: 13 amino acids. Trimming took off 6 bases at V and 4 bases at J, with 11 bases between the two ends. Germline V gene data show CDR1 as WSHSY and CDR2 as SAAADI.

In its sample, this clonotype was seen many times. The J gene is TRBJ2-3, the V gene TRBV24-1, with D possibly matching TRBD2 (5 bases). The length of the CDR3 is 16 residues. CDR1 and CDR2 from the germline V gene are KGHDR and SFDVKD. V was trimmed by 4 bases and J by 0 bases, leaving 13 bases between them. The CDR3 region has the DNA TGTGCCACCAGTGACGAGGGCGGCCAGAGCACAGATACGCAGTATTTT. This sequence encodes CATSDEGGQSTDTQYF.

This clonotype was counted ten times or more. The chain carries TRBV7-9 and TRBJ2-7; D gene uncertain. Germline V gene lookup returns CDR1 SEHNR and CDR2 FQNEAQ (reference sequence). This CDR3 is 13 amino acids long. Trimming removed 5 bases at V and 2 bases at J, with 10 bases between. The CDR3 sequence is CASSPNLPYEQYF. The CDR3, as DNA: TGTGCCAGCAGCCCAAATCTCCCCTACGAGCAGTACTTC.

The sample holds many counts of this clonotype. V usage is TRBV27 and J usage is TRBJ2-5, with 9 bases lining up with TRBD1. The CDR3 spans 15 residues. Germline V gene sequence: CDR1 MNHEY, CDR2 SMNVEV (reference sequence). Trimming at V came to 4 bases and at J to 4 bases, leaving 7 bases not matched to a gene. The CDR3 nucleotides read TGTGCCAGCAGTTCGACAGGGGGTTTGGGAGAGACCCAGTACTTC. Its translation is CASSSTGGLGETQYF.

This clonotype was counted at least ten times. The V call is TRBV30, the J call TRBJ2-7, with 7 bases lining up with TRBD1. The germline CDR1 and CDR2 sequences are GTSNPN and SVGIG (reference sequence). The CDR3 has 15 amino acids. J gave up 7 bases and V 1 base, and 13 bases lay outside the gene matches. In DNA, the CDR3 is TGTGCCTGGAGTGCGGTCAGGGGGACGCCTCGGGAGCAGTACTTC. Translating gives CAWSAVRGTPREQYF.

The chain has TRBV24-1 and TRBJ1-5; D unresolved. This CDR3 is 14 amino acids long. Looked up from germline, CDR1 is KGHDR and CDR2 is SFDVKD. V was clipped by 3 bases and J by 3 bases, with 8 bases between them. The CDR3 sequence is CATSDIGDNQPQHF. CDR3 bases: TGTGCCACCAGTGATATCGGGGACAATCAGCCCCAGCATTTT.

This clonotype was seen more than once but under ten times. The V gene is TRBV20-1, the J gene TRBJ1-2, with a possible D match to TRBD1 (6 bases). Between the trimmed V and J ends, which lost 5 bases and 2 bases, there was a span of 15 bases. Germline V gene data show CDR1 as DFQATT and CDR2 as SNEGSKA (reference sequence). The CDR3 consists of 14 residues. The CDR3 is CSAHNTGLNYGYTF. For the CDR3, the DNA is TGCAGTGCTCATAATACAGGGCTCAACTATGGCTACACCTTC.

This clonotype was detected a few times. V is TRBV2 and J is TRBJ1-5, with a weak D call TRBD1 (6 bases). The CDR3 is 15 residues long. The V end lost 7 bases, the J end lost 5 bases, and 18 bases lay between the germline ends. Looked up from germline, CDR1 is SNHLY and CDR2 is FYNNEI. The CDR3 region is CASIGEGGADQPQHF. The DNA of the CDR3 is TGTGCCAGCATAGGGGAGGGGGGGGCTGATCAGCCCCAGCATTTT.

This clonotype appeared many times. This chain's CDR3 is CASYRGDLNTEAFF. The DNA of the CDR3 is TGTGCCAGTTACAGGGGTGACCTGAACACTGAAGCTTTCTTT. This chain connects TRBV19 to TRBJ1-1, with TRBD1 matching 7 bases. From germline, CDR1 is LNHDA and CDR2 SQIVND (reference sequence). CDR3 size: 14 residues. Unmatched junction bases numbered 6, after V lost 8 bases and J lost 0 bases.

The chain recombines TRBV29-1 with TRBJ1-3; the D is unclear. The CDR3 sequence is 11 residues long. In germline, CDR1 is SQVTM, CDR2 ANQGSEA. Trimming removed 6 bases at V and 0 bases at J, with 3 bases between. CDR3 sequence (DNA): TGCAGCGTGTACTCTGGAAACACCATATATTTT. This encodes CSVYSGNTIYF.

This clonotype was counted many times. The chain has TRBV7-3 and TRBJ1-1; no clear D gene. Trimming left V 0 bases short and J 4 bases short, with 12 bases between. The germline CDR1 and CDR2 sequences are SGHTA and FQGTGA. The CDR3 has 15 amino acids. This CDR3 reads CASSLTTSGGTEAFF. The CDR3 nucleotides read TGTGCCAGCAGCTTAACGACAAGCGGAGGCACTGAAGCTTTCTTT.

This clonotype was found a few times. This may arise from a read error, as a much more abundant clone is one base away. V usage is TRBV11-2 and J usage is TRBJ1-1, with D uncertain. The CDR3 covers 13 residues. CDR1 SGHAT and CDR2 FQNNGV come from the germline V gene. V lost 0 bases, J lost 8 bases, and 10 bases lay in between. The CDR3 region is CASSLEGAGEAFF. CDR3 bases: TGTGCCAGCAGCTTAGAGGGTGCGGGAGAAGCTTTCTTT.

In its sample, this clonotype was seen many times. This chain uses TRBV30 with TRBJ1-2; 7 bases align to TRBD1. This CDR3 has 14 amino acids. Germline CDR1 is GTSNPN and CDR2 is SVGIG (reference sequence). The junction had 7 bases not matched to a gene; V was cut back by 2 bases and J by 4 bases. The CDR3 here is CAWSFPTGRYGYTF. The CDR3 nucleotides are TGTGCCTGGAGTTTTCCGACAGGGCGCTATGGCTACACCTTC.

This clonotype was seen ten or more times. This chain links TRBV6-1 with TRBJ1-2, with a tentative D call TRBD1 (6 bases). Germline CDR1 is MNHNS and CDR2 is SASEGT. This CDR3 has 15 residues. V lost 10 bases and J 1 base, leaving 19 bases between the germline ends. The CDR3 spells CATQAGGTNNYGYTF. As DNA, the CDR3 is TGTGCCACCCAAGCGGGGGGGACAAATAACTATGGCTACACCTTC.

This clonotype was seen only a few times. This sequence joins TRBV6-1 and TRBJ1-1; 7 bases align to TRBD1. CDR3 length: 14 amino acids. The junction had 4 bases not matched to a gene; V was cut back by 6 bases and J by 0 bases. Per germline, CDR1 MNHNS and CDR2 SASEGT. The DNA of the CDR3 is TGTGCCAGCAGGGAGGGGGCTCTGAACACTGAAGCTTTCTTT. Protein product: CASREGALNTEAFF.

This clonotype was seen ten or more times. The chain couples TRBV19 to TRBJ1-5; 8 nucleotides line up with TRBD1. Per germline, CDR1 LNHDA and CDR2 SQIVND (reference sequence). With 4 bases clipped from V and 7 bases from J, the junction kept 9 bases outside the gene matches. CDR3 length equals 15 residues. CDR3 loop: CASSKDRGGGQPQHF. In DNA, the CDR3 is TGTGCCAGTAGTAAAGACAGGGGAGGCGGGCAGCCCCAGCATTTT.

This clonotype was counted only a few times. This sequence joins TRBV5-1 and TRBJ1-1; TRBD1 matches at 9 bases. Germline CDR1 reads SGHRS; CDR2 reads YFSETQ. This CDR3 is 16 amino acids long. The ends lost 4 bases at V and 6 bases at J; junction bases unmatched: 13. Here the CDR3 DNA reads TGCGCCAGCAGCGCAACTGCCGGGACAGGGCTTGCTGAAGCTTTCTTT. This sequence encodes CASSATAGTGLAEAFF.

This chain joins TRBV27 and TRBJ2-1; 8 bases map to TRBD2. Germline V gene sequence: CDR1 MNHEY, CDR2 SMNVEV (reference sequence). The trim removed 5 bases at V and 8 bases at J, leaving 14 bases unmatched. CDR3 length equals 16 residues. CDR3 loop: CASSTILTGLGDEQFF. The CDR3 DNA reads as TGTGCCAGCAGTACTATATTAACGGGACTAGGGGATGAGCAGTTCTTC.

For this clonotype: Its ends do not fully match the called genes, so a read error is possible. The chain has TRBV7-7 and TRBJ2-2; 8 bases agree with TRBD1. CDR1 SSHAT and CDR2 FNYEAQ come from the germline V gene (reference sequence). This CDR3 has 16 residues. CDR3 sequence: CASSQQGGPNTGELFF. CDR3 DNA: TGTGCTAGCAGCCAACAGGGGGGACCGAACACCGGGGAGCTGTTTTTT. Complete variable domain (other parts from reference TRBV7-7 and TRBJ2-2): GAGVSQSPRYKVTKRGQDVTLRCDPISSHATLYWYQQALGQGPEFLTYFNYEAQPDKSGLPSDRFSAERPEGSISTLTIQRTEQRDSAMYRCASSQQGGPNTGELFFGEGSRLTVL.

J is TRBJ2-7 and V is TRBV12-3 or TRBV12-4; 7 bases fit TRBD2. The CDR3 sequence is 13 residues long. This CDR3 reads CAGSLASGYEQYV. The CDR3 DNA sequence: TGTGCCGGCAGTTTAGCTAGCGGCTACGAACAGTACGTC.

This clonotype was detected many times. This sequence joins TRBV2 and TRBJ2-7; D not certain. The ends were cut back, 8 bases at V and 4 bases at J, with 12 bases in the middle. This CDR3 region has 12 residues. CDR1 and CDR2 (germline): SNHLY, FYNNEI. In DNA form, the CDR3 reads TGTGCCAGCGGCGGACGGCAATACGAGCAGTACGTC. Residues: CASGGRQYEQYV.